Each of the 32 T cell receptor beta chains below was sequenced from the same sample in a study of shared clonotypes between healthy human individuals. Selected positively for CCR7 and CD45RO-negative, naive CD8 cells excluded terminally differentiated effector memory CD45RA+ cells. Using immunoSEQ multiplex PCR, the repertoire was profiled, and TCRdb retains in-frame clones only, with some absent. The sample records about 2.1 million clones, just under 95% being singletons. Sequencing was carried out using naive CD8+ T cells from PBMCs. The receptors here all came from a man between 18 and 35 years old in good health. Some clones in this sample may be carry-over from other donors' samples.

This sequence joins TRBV6-1 and TRBJ2-3; possibly TRBD2 for D (6 bases). Germline assignment: CDR1 MNHNS and CDR2 SASEGT. The CDR3 sequence is 15 residues long. The V end was cut by 4 bases, the J end by 3 bases, with 14 bases between. CDR3 nucleotides: TGTGCCAGCAGTGCCCCGGGAGACAGTACAGATACGCAGTATTTT. This gives the protein CASSAPGDSTDTQYF.

The V and J genes are TRBV11-2 and TRBJ1-2; D might be TRBD1 (5 bases). The CDR3 is 14 residues long. Germline V gene sequence: CDR1 SGHAT, CDR2 FQNNGV. V was cut by 6 bases and J by 5 bases, with 16 bases left in between. The CDR3 DNA reads as TGTGCCAGCAGACCTACGGGGGGGAGATATGGCTACACCTTC. Translation: CASRPTGGRYGYTF. The complete variable domain, with remaining parts taken from reference TRBV11-2 and TRBJ1-2, reads EAGVAQSPRYKIIEKRQSVAFWCNPISGHATLYWYQQILGQGPKLLIQFQNNGVVDDSQLPKDRFSAERLKGVDSTLKIQPAKLEDSAVYLCASRPTGGRYGYTFGSGTRLTVV.

In the case of this clone: This specimen includes other DNA sequences encoding the same CDR3. The rearrangement joins TRBV27 to TRBJ1-2, with D perhaps TRBD1 (5 bases). V dropped 2 bases and J dropped 6 bases, with 10 bases sitting between them. The CDR3 length is 13 residues. The germline V gene encodes CDR1 MNHEY and CDR2 SMNVEV (reference sequence). CDR3: CASSLQGVDGYTF. The CDR3 DNA sequence: TGTGCCAGCAGTTTACAGGGTGTGGATGGCTACACCTTC.

The rearrangement uses TRBV4-1 and TRBJ2-1; D remains unclear. With 0 bases removed from V and 10 bases from J, the gap between germline ends came to 7 bases. CDR1 MGHRA and CDR2 YSYEKL come from the germline V gene. CDR3 length equals 12 residues. CDR3 loop: CASSQDMREQFF. As DNA, the CDR3 is TGCGCCAGCAGCCAAGATATGAGGGAGCAGTTCTTC.

The chain is built from TRBV19 and TRBJ1-2; 9 nucleotides agree with TRBD1. Trimming removed 7 bases from V and 1 base from J; junction bases left unmatched: 10. The V gene's germline CDR1 is LNHDA and CDR2 SQIVND (reference sequence). The CDR3 loop spans 16 amino acids. The CDR3 DNA reads TGTGCCAGTAAGGAGGACAGGGGTGCCATTAACTATGGCTACACCTTC. Translating it yields CASKEDRGAINYGYTF.

The V gene is TRBV9, the J gene TRBJ1-2; unclear D gene. The CDR3 runs to 15 residues. The germline V gene encodes CDR1 SGDLS and CDR2 YYNGEE. V lost 3 bases, J lost 4 bases, and 16 bases lay in between. CDR3 amino acids: CASSGMSGVRYGYTF. For the CDR3, the DNA is TGTGCCAGCAGCGGGATGTCAGGCGTCCGCTATGGCTACACCTTC.

The chain couples TRBV25-1 to TRBJ2-5; no definite D call. The V and J ends lost 3 bases and 0 bases respectively, with 11 bases between them. Germline V CDR1 and CDR2: MGHDK, SYGVNS. This CDR3 comprises 15 residues. Here the CDR3 DNA reads TGTGCCAGCAGTGACGAGAACAGCCACCAAGAGACCCAGTACTTC. Its protein is CASSDENSHQETQYF.

This clone was observed once. J is TRBJ2-2 and V is TRBV29-1; TRBD2 might be the D (6 bases). The CDR3 spans 14 residues. CDR1 is SQVTM and CDR2 is ANQGSEA in the germline V gene. V shed 5 bases and J shed 0 bases, with 10 bases lying between them. The CDR3 loop is CSVQGGTNTGELFF. The DNA of the CDR3 is TGCAGCGTTCAAGGAGGGACGAACACCGGGGAGCTGTTTTTT.

V and J are TRBV5-1 and TRBJ1-1, with D hard to call. CDR1 is SGHRS and CDR2 is YFSETQ in the germline V gene. V lost 6 bases, J lost 1 base, and 7 bases lay in between. The CDR3 length is 12 residues. CDR3 sequence reads: CASTEGNTEAFF. The CDR3 bases are TGCGCCAGCACGGAGGGGAACACTGAAGCTTTCTTT.

The CDR3: CASSFAGGTDTQYF. In nucleotides, the CDR3 is TGTGCCAGCAGCTTTGCAGGAGGCACAGATACGCAGTATTTT. The V gene is TRBV7-9, the J gene TRBJ2-3; no clear D. CDR3 length equals 14 residues. Germline CDR1 reads SEHNR; CDR2 reads FQNEAQ (reference sequence). Trimming took 3 bases from V and 1 from J, leaving 8 bases between them.

Regarding this clone: This sample includes further DNA sequences coding for the same CDR3. V and J are TRBV27 and TRBJ2-7; the D gene is possibly TRBD2 (5 bases). The CDR3 is made up of 13 amino acids. Trimming shortened V by 4 bases and J by 1 base, and 8 bases separated the two germline ends. In germline, CDR1 is MNHEY, CDR2 SMNVEV (reference sequence). CDR3 sequence reads: CASSYRGSYEQYF. The CDR3, as DNA: TGTGCCAGCAGTTACCGGGGTTCCTACGAGCAGTACTTC.

This rearrangement joins TRBV14 to TRBJ2-2; D possibly corresponds to TRBD2 (5 bases). This CDR3 comprises 14 residues. Germline lookup yields CDR1 SGHDN and CDR2 FVKESK. Trimming stripped 4 bases from V and 2 bases from J, with 8 bases between. The chain's CDR3 is CASSPWTNTGELFF. CDR3 DNA: TGTGCCAGCAGCCCTTGGACTAACACCGGGGAGCTGTTTTTT.

The chain has TRBV20-1 and TRBJ1-2; weak D call: TRBD1 (5 bases). Germline values: CDR1 DFQATT, CDR2 SNEGSKA (reference sequence). The CDR3 consists of 9 residues. V lost 3 bases, J lost 14 bases, and 10 bases lay in between. The CDR3: CSASGARTF. The CDR3 region has the DNA TGCAGTGCTAGTGGGGCAAGGACCTTC.

The CDR3 is CAAGETQYF. CDR3 coding DNA: TGTGCCGCAGGAGAGACCCAGTACTTC. The rearrangement links TRBV7-9 to TRBJ2-5; D gene unclear. This CDR3 comprises 9 residues. V shed 11 bases and J shed 4 bases, with 5 bases lying between them. Germline V gene sequence: CDR1 SEHNR, CDR2 FQNEAQ (reference sequence).

The rearrangement uses TRBV2 and TRBJ2-3, with D unclear. CDR1 and CDR2 from the germline V gene are SNHLY and FYNNEI. The CDR3 consists of 14 residues. The V end lost 10 bases, the J end lost 7 bases, and 21 bases lay between the germline ends. The CDR3 here is CANTGRTAEHTQYF. The CDR3 DNA reads TGTGCCAACACCGGCCGTACGGCGGAGCATACGCAGTATTTT.

The gene calls are TRBV7-9 and TRBJ2-3; D is perhaps TRBD1 or TRBD2 (5 bases each). The CDR3 spans 11 residues. Trimming removed 11 bases from V and 4 bases from J, with 10 bases in between. Germline V gene sequence: CDR1 SEHNR, CDR2 FQNEAQ (reference sequence). This chain's CDR3 is CAGRGPDTQYF. The CDR3 DNA reads as TGTGCCGGACGGGGCCCAGATACGCAGTATTTT.

The chain recombines TRBV4-1 with TRBJ2-7, with D possibly TRBD1 on 5 matching bases. CDR3 length: 15 residues. The germline V gene has CDR1 MGHRA and CDR2 YSYEKL. Between the trimmed V and J ends, which lost 0 bases and 1 base, there was a span of 10 bases. The CDR3 DNA follows: TGCGCCAGCAGCCAAGATCCACGGACATCCTACGAGCAGTACTTC. Translation: CASSQDPRTSYEQYF.

This clone was found once. The chain combines TRBV11-3 with TRBJ1-1; D gene ambiguous. Trimming removed 6 bases at V and 5 bases at J, with 13 bases between. CDR1 and CDR2 from the germline V gene are SGHNT and YENEEA. This CDR3 has 13 amino acids. The CDR3 DNA reads TGTGCCAGCAGAGAAGACCCCGGAACTGAAGCTTTCTTT. It translates to CASREDPGTEAFF.

J is TRBJ2-2 and V is TRBV19, with 9 bases aligning to TRBD1. CDR1 is LNHDA and CDR2 is SQIVND in the germline V gene (reference sequence). The CDR3 is 16 residues long. Trimming took 2 bases from V and 4 from J; bases not matched to a gene: 5. The CDR3 sequence: CASSIRDRDSTGELFF. The DNA for the CDR3 is TGTGCCAGTAGTATAAGGGACAGGGATAGCACCGGGGAGCTGTTTTTT. Looking up the rest from reference TRBV19 and TRBJ2-2 gives the full variable domain: DGGITQSPKYLFRKEGQNVTLSCEQNLNHDAMYWYRQDPGQGLRLIYYSQIVNDFQKGDIAEGYSVSREKKESFPLTVTSAQKNPTAFYLCASSIRDRDSTGELFFGEGSRLTVL.

V is TRBV9 and J is TRBJ2-1; D might be TRBD1 or TRBD2, each matching 8 bases. In germline, CDR1 is SGDLS, CDR2 YYNGEE. V lost 4 bases to trimming and J lost 16 bases, with 27 bases between them. The CDR3 covers 15 residues. The CDR3: CASSPGGGGTRTIFF. CDR3 nucleotides: TGTGCCAGCAGCCCAGGGGGCGGTGGGACTAGAACGATATTCTTC.

This chain links TRBV28 with TRBJ2-1, with a possible D match to TRBD1 (5 bases). Trimming took 5 bases from V and 14 from J, leaving 13 bases between them. This CDR3 is 11 amino acids long. The V gene's germline CDR1 is MDHEN and CDR2 SYDVKM. CDR3 bases: TGTGCCAGCAGTCTAGACAGTCGGGAGTTCTTC. This gives the protein CASSLDSREFF.

The gene calls are TRBV10-2 and TRBJ2-1; 7 nucleotides align to TRBD2. This CDR3 region has 16 residues. CDR1 is WSHSY, CDR2 SAAADI, per germline. J lost 2 bases, V lost 0 bases, and 4 bases had no gene match. The DNA of the CDR3 is TGCGCCAGCAGTGAGTCGATCGGACTAGCCTACAATGAGCAGTTCTTC. Translation: CASSESIGLAYNEQFF.

A remark on this clone: The same CDR3 can be traced to other DNA sequences in this sample. This chain joins TRBV9 and TRBJ2-7; 9 nucleotides line up with TRBD1. Trimming removed 0 bases from V and 3 bases from J; junction bases left unmatched: 4. CDR1 and CDR2 (germline): SGDLS, YYNGEE. The CDR3 runs 15 residues. The CDR3 loop reads CASSVGPGQGYEQYF. CDR3 nucleotides: TGTGCCAGCAGCGTAGGTCCGGGACAGGGCTACGAGCAGTACTTC. The full variable domain, with the rest looked up from reference TRBV9 and TRBJ2-7, is DSGVTQTPKHLITATGQRVTLRCSPRSGDLSVYWYQQSLDQGLQFLIQYYNGEERAKGNILERFSAQQFPDLHSELNLSSLELGDSALYFCASSVGPGQGYEQYFGPGTRLTVT.

On this clone itself: Other DNA sequences from this sample encode an identical CDR3 as well. The J gene is TRBJ2-7, the V gene TRBV6-1, with 8 bases matching TRBD2. With V trimmed by 7 bases and J by 0 bases, 2 bases remained unmatched. The CDR3 loop spans 13 amino acids. Germline CDR1 and CDR2: MNHNS and SASEGT. DNA of the CDR3: TGTGCCAGCACCAGCGGGAGCTCCTACGAGCAGTACTTC. This sequence encodes CASTSGSSYEQYF.

The CDR3 DNA follows: TGTGCCAGCAGCTTTGGACTAGTCTACAATGAGCAGTTCTTC. It codes for CASSFGLVYNEQFF. The chain joins TRBV4-2 to TRBJ2-1, with TRBD2 matching 7 bases. The V gene end was trimmed by 5 bases and the J gene end by 3 bases; junction bases not matched to a gene: 4. The CDR3 runs to 14 residues. Germline loops: CDR1 LGHNA, CDR2 YNFKEQ.

This clone was picked up one time. This chain links TRBV27 with TRBJ2-1; TRBD1 might be the D (6 bases). V was pared by 0 bases and J by 0 bases, with 18 bases between. Germline V gene lookup returns CDR1 MNHEY and CDR2 SMNVEV (reference sequence). The CDR3 consists of 19 residues. CDR3 in amino acids: CASSLSPTGTPLSYNEQFF. The CDR3 DNA follows: TGTGCCAGCAGTTTATCCCCAACCGGGACACCCCTCTCCTACAATGAGCAGTTCTTC.

The rearrangement links TRBV14 to TRBJ2-1, with D hard to call. V was pared by 4 bases and J by 10 bases, with 17 bases between. The germline V gene has CDR1 SGHDN and CDR2 FVKESK. CDR3 length: 14 amino acids. In DNA form, the CDR3 reads TGTGCCAGCAGCCTACGACGGAGTTATGAAGAGCAGTTCTTC. Translating gives CASSLRRSYEEQFF.

The CDR3 sequence: CASRLDRGGFNEQFF. CDR3 nucleotide sequence: TGTGCCAGCAGATTGGACAGGGGAGGTTTCAATGAGCAGTTCTTC. The genes are TRBV2 and TRBJ2-1; 9 bases are a match to TRBD1. This CDR3 spans 15 amino acids. Germline CDR1 SNHLY, CDR2 FYNNEI. Trimming took 6 bases from V and 6 from J; bases not matched to a gene: 9.

In this sample, this clone turned up once. The rearrangement links TRBV6-1 to TRBJ2-1; TRBD1 aligns across 8 bases. The trim removed 6 bases at V and 7 bases at J, leaving 11 bases unmatched. The CDR3 has 15 residues. CDR1 and CDR2 from the germline V gene are MNHNS and SASEGT. In DNA, the CDR3 is TGTGCCAGCAGGACAACCCAGGGGGCGATTAATGAGCAGTTCTTC. The encoded protein is CASRTTQGAINEQFF.

In DNA, the CDR3 is TGTGCCAGCAAGCCGACAGGGAGAATTTATGGCTACACCTTC. Encoded protein: CASKPTGRIYGYTF. The V gene is TRBV28, the J gene TRBJ1-2; 7 bases fit TRBD1. Germline CDR1 reads MDHEN; CDR2 reads SYDVKM. Trimming cost V 7 bases and J 5 bases; bases outside gene matches: 10. The CDR3 sequence is 14 residues long.

A single count supports this clone. The CDR3 DNA follows: TGCGCCAGCAGCTTGCGTAGGGGTTACGAGCAGTACTTC. As protein: CASSLRRGYEQYF. The chain combines TRBV5-1 with TRBJ2-7; D is perhaps TRBD1 (5 bases). CDR1 SGHRS and CDR2 YFSETQ come from the germline V gene. Trimming took off 1 base at V and 4 bases at J, with 9 bases between the two ends. CDR3 length: 13 residues.

The chain combines TRBV13 with TRBJ2-1; possible D gene TRBD2, 6 bases. Per the germline V gene, CDR1 is PRHDT and CDR2 is FYEKMQ (reference sequence). The CDR3 covers 15 residues. Trimming left V 5 bases short and J 6 bases short, with 17 bases between. The CDR3 spells CASSPGGWGSNEQFF. CDR3 nucleotides: TGTGCCAGCAGCCCCGGGGGATGGGGCTCCAATGAGCAGTTCTTC.